These 31 T cell receptor beta chains were all obtained from the same sample, sequenced in a study of glioma-infiltrating T cells after dendritic cell vaccination. As for time point: after dendritic cell vaccination, including at tumor progression/relapse. Sequencing was performed with immunoSEQ multiplex PCR; in TCRdb, only in-frame clones are kept and a portion is missing. Altogether over 65,000 clones are present, about 85% being singletons, with the ten largest covering roughly 8.4%. The input for sequencing was blood, taken after dendritic cell vaccination. All receptors derive from a human donor with glioblastoma.

The J gene is TRBJ2-5, the V gene TRBV5-4; TRBD2 matches 8 bases. CDR1 and CDR2 (germline): SGHNT, YYREEE (reference sequence). CDR3 length: 16 amino acids. Trimming cost V 1 base and J 4 bases; bases outside gene matches: 9. CDR3 loop: CASSLYGGAGSETQYF. CDR3 DNA: TGTGCCAGCAGCTTGTACGGGGGGGCCGGTTCAGAGACCCAGTACTTC.

The chain links TRBV7-9 to TRBJ1-2; 8 bases agree with TRBD1. CDR1 and CDR2 from the germline V gene are SEHNR and FQNEAQ (reference sequence). J was trimmed by 8 bases and V by 2 bases; bases with no gene match: 4. The CDR3 is made up of 13 amino acids. The CDR3 reads CASSLSGTGGYTF. The DNA of the CDR3 is TGTGCCAGCAGCTTATCGGGGACAGGAGGCTACACCTTC.

The rearrangement joins TRBV2 to TRBJ2-5; D possibly corresponds to TRBD1 (6 bases). TRBJ2-7 explains the end of the DNA better; the J call may be wrong. Germline CDR1 SNHLY, CDR2 FYNNEI. The CDR3 is 13 amino acids. The CDR3 coding sequence is TGTGCCAGCAGTCTGGACAGAATGTACGAGCAGTACTTC. Protein sequence: CASSLDRMYEQYF.

This sequence joins TRBV25-1 and TRBJ2-2; 7 nucleotides line up with TRBD1. CDR3 length equals 14 residues. Looked up from germline, CDR1 is MGHDK and CDR2 is SYGVNS. The J segment lost 5 bases and the V segment lost 7 bases, leaving 7 bases of the junction unmatched. The CDR3 sequence: CASMGTERTGELFF. In DNA form, the CDR3 reads TGTGCCAGCATGGGGACAGAGAGAACCGGGGAGCTGTTTTTT.

In the case of this clone: Other nucleotide sequences in the sample specify the same CDR3. DNA of the CDR3: TGTGCCAGCAGCATGGACAGGGGGCGCACTGAAGCTTTCTTT. This encodes CASSMDRGRTEAFF. The V and J genes are TRBV5-4 and TRBJ1-1, with 11 bases that match TRBD1. The CDR3 has 14 residues. Germline V gives CDR1 SGHNT, CDR2 YYREEE (reference sequence). Losses at the gene ends were 4 bases for V and 4 bases for J; bases not matched to a gene: 3.

CDR3 region: CASSQRDRDTTDTQYF. CDR3 DNA: TGCGCCAGCAGCCAACGGGACAGGGATACGACAGATACGCAGTATTTT. The chain links TRBV4-1 to TRBJ2-3, with TRBD1 matching 9 bases. The V gene end was trimmed by 2 bases and the J gene end by 3 bases; junction bases not matched to a gene: 6. The V gene's germline CDR1 is MGHRA and CDR2 YSYEKL. The CDR3 covers 16 residues.

V usage is TRBV2 and J usage is TRBJ2-4, with a possible D match to TRBD2 (5 bases). V shed 6 bases and J shed 4 bases, with 13 bases lying between them. This CDR3 contains 14 residues. The germline gives CDR1 SNHLY, CDR2 FYNNEI. CDR3 loop: CASRRTPSKNIQYF. CDR3 DNA sequence: TGTGCCAGCAGAAGGACTCCTTCAAAAAACATTCAGTACTTC.

The chain carries TRBV11-2 and TRBJ2-2, with 10 bases identical to TRBD2. The germline gives CDR1 SGHAT, CDR2 FQNNGV. This CDR3 is 17 amino acids long. The junction had 7 bases not matched to a gene; V was cut back by 5 bases and J by 1 base. In DNA form, the CDR3 reads TGTGCCAGCAGCCGTACCTGGACTAGCGGGAACACCGGGGAGCTGTTTTTT. Its protein is CASSRTWTSGNTGELFF.

CDR3 sequence (DNA): TGTGCCAGTAGTTCACTACTAGAGAGCGATGAGCAGTTCTTC. The encoded protein is CASSSLLESDEQFF. V is TRBV19 and J is TRBJ2-1, with D possibly matching TRBD2 (5 bases). The V and J ends lost 5 bases and 8 bases respectively, with 16 bases between them. Germline V gives CDR1 LNHDA, CDR2 SQIVND (reference sequence). The length of the CDR3 is 14 residues. Using reference TRBV19 and TRBJ2-1 for the parts outside the CDR3, the full variable domain is DGGITQSPKYLFRKEGQNVTLSCEQNLNHDAMYWYRQDPGQGLRLIYYSQIVNDFQKGDIAEGYSVSREKKESFPLTVTSAQKNPTAFYLCASSSLLESDEQFFGPGTRLTVL.

This clone turned up a few times. The rearrangement joins TRBV7-6 to TRBJ2-7; 13 positions agree with TRBD2. The CDR3 sequence is 17 residues long. The germline V gene encodes CDR1 SGHVS and CDR2 FNYEAQ. Trimming at V came to 1 base and at J to 7 bases, leaving 10 bases not matched to a gene. CDR3 in DNA: TGTGCCAGCAGCTTAGGGGGACTAGCGGGGACCGTCGAGGAGCAGTACTTC. Its protein is CASSLGGLAGTVEEQYF. Full variable domain (outside the CDR3, taken from reference TRBV7-6 and TRBJ2-7): GAGVSQSPRYKVTKRGQDVALRCDPISGHVSLYWYRQALGQGPEFLTYFNYEAQQDKSGLPNDRFSAERPEGSISTLTIQRTEQRDSAMYRCASSLGGLAGTVEEQYFGPGTRLTVT.

This chain uses TRBV27 with TRBJ1-5; tentatively, D is TRBD1 (6 bases). The V gene lost 2 bases and the J gene lost 3 bases, with 11 bases spanning the gap. The germline CDR1 and CDR2 sequences are MNHEY and SMNVEV (reference sequence). The CDR3 is 15 residues long. This CDR3 is CASSLEGQVNQPQHF. Here the CDR3 DNA reads TGTGCCAGCAGTTTAGAGGGACAAGTCAATCAGCCCCAGCATTTT.

This chain links TRBV2 with TRBJ1-2, with D maybe TRBD1 (5 bases). This CDR3 is 15 amino acids long. Trimming took 2 bases from V and 5 from J, leaving 15 bases between them. CDR1 and CDR2 from the germline V gene are SNHLY and FYNNEI. CDR3 in amino acids: CASSESQGPMYGYTF. Here the CDR3 DNA reads TGTGCCAGCAGTGAATCCCAGGGCCCTATGTATGGCTACACCTTC.

The rearrangement links TRBV28 to TRBJ2-5; 8 nucleotides line up with TRBD1. The CDR3 has 16 amino acids. V lost 3 bases and J lost 4; bases outside the gene matches: 10. Looked up from germline, CDR1 is MDHEN and CDR2 is SYDVKM. CDR3 bases: TGTGCCAGCAGTTTCTCTCCACAGGGGGTAGTAGAGACCCAGTACTTC. Translating it yields CASSFSPQGVVETQYF.

This chain joins TRBV18 and TRBJ2-7, with 9 bases lining up with TRBD1. The CDR3 length is 16 residues. Germline V gene sequence: CDR1 KGHSH, CDR2 LQKENI. V was clipped by 3 bases and J by 7 bases; unmatched bases: 13. The CDR3 DNA sequence: TGTGCCAGCTCACCTATGCGGGACAGGGTGTGGAGAGAGCAGTACTTC. The encoded protein is CASSPMRDRVWREQYF.

This clone has a single count. V usage is TRBV6-5 and J usage is TRBJ1-2; D is undetermined. This CDR3 is 12 amino acids long. V gave up 8 bases and J gave up 3 bases, with 10 bases separating them. The germline CDR1 and CDR2 sequences are MNHEY and SVGAGI. The CDR3: CASLHTYYGYTF. DNA for the CDR3: TGTGCCAGCCTCCACACATACTATGGCTACACCTTC.

The V gene is TRBV4-1, the J gene TRBJ2-7; the D is unclear. From germline, CDR1 is MGHRA and CDR2 YSYEKL. CDR3 length equals 13 residues. Trimming took off 4 bases at V and 1 base at J, with 8 bases between the two ends. CDR3 amino acids: CASSPTISYEQYF. The CDR3, as DNA: TGCGCCAGCAGCCCGACAATTTCCTACGAGCAGTACTTC.

This chain joins TRBV19 and TRBJ2-1; 12 positions match TRBD2. Germline V lookup: CDR1 LNHDA, CDR2 SQIVND (reference sequence). J was trimmed by 5 bases and V by 5 bases; bases with no gene match: 4. The CDR3 runs 15 residues. The CDR3 sequence is CASSPWTSGDNEQFF. CDR3 nucleotide sequence: TGTGCCAGTAGTCCCTGGACTAGCGGGGACAATGAGCAGTTCTTC.

The V and J genes are TRBV9 and TRBJ1-3; the match to TRBD1 covers 7 bases. The CDR3 contains 15 residues. In germline, CDR1 is SGDLS, CDR2 YYNGEE. J lost 2 bases, V lost 3 bases, and 5 bases had no gene match. The CDR3 bases are TGTGCCAGCAGCGGCGAAGGGGGCCCTGGAAACACCATATATTTT. Residues: CASSGEGGPGNTIYF.

J is TRBJ1-5 and V is TRBV28; 8 nucleotides line up with TRBD1. The trim removed 6 bases at V and 4 bases at J, leaving 8 bases unmatched. CDR3 size: 15 residues. From germline, CDR1 is MDHEN and CDR2 SYDVKM. CDR3 bases: TGTGCCAGCAGCTTTACAGGGGGTCAGAATCAGCCCCAGCATTTT. Translated: CASSFTGGQNQPQHF. The complete variable domain, with remaining parts taken from reference TRBV28 and TRBJ1-5, reads DVKVTQSSRYLVKRTGEKVFLECVQDMDHENMFWYRQDPGLGLRLIYFSYDVKMKEKGDIPEGYSVSREKKERFSLILESASTNQTSMYLCASSFTGGQNQPQHFGDGTRLSIL.

The J gene is TRBJ1-3, the V gene TRBV6-1, with D perhaps TRBD1 (6 bases). Trimming removed 2 bases from V and 9 bases from J, with 14 bases in between. There are 14 residues in the CDR3. Germline CDR1 is MNHNS and CDR2 is SASEGT. CDR3 sequence (DNA): TGTGCCAGCAGTGAAATAAGTACAGGGTCCACCATATATTTT. Amino acid sequence: CASSEISTGSTIYF.

The V call is TRBV15, the J call TRBJ2-5; 8 bases map to TRBD1. The CDR3 extends over 14 amino acids. Germline V CDR1 and CDR2: LNHNV, YYDKDF (reference sequence). V shed 5 bases, J shed 5 bases, and the junction held 7 bases outside the gene matches. CDR3 nucleotide sequence: TGTGCCACCAGCGATCGAAGACAGGGGGAGACCCAGTACTTC. This gives the protein CATSDRRQGETQYF. Based on the CDR3 plus reference TRBV15 and TRBJ2-5, the full variable domain is DAMVIQNPRYQVTQFGKPVTLSCSQTLNHNVMYWYQQKSSQAPKLLFHYYDKDFNNEADTPDNFQSRRPNTSFCFLDIRSPGLGDTAMYLCATSDRRQGETQYFGPGTRLLVL.

The V gene is TRBV6-5, the J gene TRBJ2-7; D gene ambiguous. The germline gives CDR1 MNHEY, CDR2 SVGAGI. The CDR3 runs 13 residues. Trimming removed 2 bases from V and 3 bases from J, with 8 bases in between. This chain's CDR3 is CASSYRYNYEQYF. The CDR3 DNA reads TGTGCCAGCAGTTACAGATACAACTACGAGCAGTACTTC.

This clone was seen more than once but under ten times. V gene TRBV5-1 combines with J gene TRBJ2-6; D remains unclear. CDR3 length: 14 residues. Germline V gene sequence: CDR1 SGHRS, CDR2 YFSETQ. V was trimmed by 5 bases and J by 0 bases, leaving 6 bases between them. This CDR3 is CASRENSGANVLTF. DNA of the CDR3: TGCGCCAGCAGGGAGAACTCTGGGGCCAACGTCCTGACTTTC.

The chain uses TRBV30 and TRBJ2-5; 7 bases are a match to TRBD1. The end of the DNA fits TRBJ2-7 better, so the J call may be wrong. CDR1 is GTSNPN and CDR2 is SVGIG in the germline V gene (reference sequence). This CDR3 is built from 13 residues. CDR3 sequence: CAWSGDSSYEQYF. DNA of the CDR3: TGTGCCTGGAGTGGGGACAGCTCCTACGAGCAGTACTTC.

This clone was observed a few times. The gene calls are TRBV2 and TRBJ2-2, with 8 bases lining up with TRBD2. Per the germline V gene, CDR1 is SNHLY and CDR2 is FYNNEI. The length of the CDR3 is 16 residues. Trimming took 4 bases from V and 4 from J; bases not matched to a gene: 8. Here the CDR3 reads CASSARGGRGTGELFF. CDR3 DNA: TGTGCCAGCAGTGCCCGGGGGGGTCGAGGCACCGGGGAGCTGTTTTTT.

The CDR3 protein is CASDGQGVLNTEAFF. The CDR3 bases are TGTGCCAGCGATGGTCAGGGGGTTTTGAACACTGAAGCTTTCTTT. This chain links TRBV6-1 with TRBJ1-1; 7 bases line up with TRBD1. Germline V lookup: CDR1 MNHNS, CDR2 SASEGT. With 8 bases clipped from V and 0 bases from J, the junction kept 9 bases outside the gene matches. This CDR3 region has 15 residues.

The rearrangement links TRBV15 to TRBJ2-3; 7 nucleotides align to TRBD1. Germline assignment: CDR1 LNHNV and CDR2 YYDKDF (reference sequence). The V gene end was trimmed by 3 bases and the J gene end by 1 base; junction bases not matched to a gene: 7. This CDR3 comprises 16 residues. CDR3 amino acids: CATSREIGTGTDTQYF. The CDR3 nucleotides read TGTGCCACCAGCAGGGAGATCGGGACAGGCACAGATACGCAGTATTTT. The full variable domain, with the rest looked up from reference TRBV15 and TRBJ2-3, is DAMVIQNPRYQVTQFGKPVTLSCSQTLNHNVMYWYQQKSSQAPKLLFHYYDKDFNNEADTPDNFQSRRPNTSFCFLDIRSPGLGDTAMYLCATSREIGTGTDTQYFGPGTRLTVL.

The gene calls are TRBV29-1 and TRBJ2-2, with D unresolved. V gave up 0 bases and J gave up 7 bases, with 15 bases separating them. Germline-derived CDR1 and CDR2 are SQVTM and ANQGSEA. The CDR3 totals 15 residues. CDR3 sequence (DNA): TGCAGCGTTGAAGATCTGCGCTCCCCCGGCGGGGAGCTGTTTTTT. It is translated as CSVEDLRSPGGELFF.

This chain links TRBV5-4 with TRBJ2-6; tentatively, D is TRBD2 (6 bases). Trimming cost V 9 bases and J 0 bases, with 19 bases left between them. Germline V gene data show CDR1 as SGHNT and CDR2 as YYREEE (reference sequence). The CDR3 length is 17 residues. CDR3 residues: CATPRGTHSSGANVLTF. The CDR3 DNA is TGTGCCACCCCCCGGGGGACCCACTCCTCTGGGGCCAACGTCCTGACTTTC.

The J gene is TRBJ1-5, the V gene TRBV19; TRBD1 aligns across 9 bases. V shed 7 bases, J shed 6 bases, and the junction held 10 bases outside the gene matches. This CDR3 contains 15 residues. The germline V gene encodes CDR1 LNHDA and CDR2 SQIVND (reference sequence). The chain's CDR3 is CASTTSGTGSQPQHF. The DNA of the CDR3 is TGTGCCAGTACCACCAGCGGGACAGGGAGTCAGCCCCAGCATTTT. The full variable domain, its missing parts supplied by reference TRBV19 and TRBJ1-5, is DGGITQSPKYLFRKEGQNVTLSCEQNLNHDAMYWYRQDPGQGLRLIYYSQIVNDFQKGDIAEGYSVSREKKESFPLTVTSAQKNPTAFYLCASTTSGTGSQPQHFGDGTRLSIL.

This chain links TRBV13 with TRBJ1-1; possible D gene TRBD1, 6 bases. The CDR3 extends over 13 amino acids. Germline V CDR1 and CDR2: PRHDT, FYEKMQ (reference sequence). Trimming took 0 bases from V and 10 from J, leaving 12 bases between them. The DNA of the CDR3 is TGTGCCAGCAGCTTAGGGGACCTCAGGGGAGCTTTCTTT. Encoded protein: CASSLGDLRGAFF.